The present TCR beta chain was sequenced within a study of cytomegalovirus exposure and HLA in healthy donors. Study information: Early released data had around 88 million unique TCRs, all coming from HLA-typed donors.

Note on this clone: Its specificity is not known.

60 Vbeta and 13 Jbeta primers were used in PCR. Method: immunoSEQ multiplex PCR; TCRdb's copy keeps in-frame clones and lacks some. The table lists about 140,000 clones, approximately 72% of them singletons. Study-level results: CMV serostatus was the only immune exposure information that was available.

CDR3 length equals 16 residues. Trimming at V came to 3 bases and at J to 3 bases, leaving 6 bases not matched to a gene. The germline V gene encodes CDR1 SGHTA and CDR2 FQGNSA. The chain combines TRBV7-2 with TRBJ1-4; 8 nucleotides align to TRBD1. The source is a woman aged 60 to 75 in good health and CMV-seronegative. Sequenced: PBMCs. CDR3 sequence (DNA): TGTGCCAGCAGCTTTTCAGGGGGCTGGGCTAATGAAAAACTGTTTTTT. Protein: CASSFSGGWANEKLFF.